The T cell receptor beta chain described here comes from a study of cytomegalovirus exposure and HLA in healthy donors. Remarks on this clone: Relative to the germline gene, one junction end is altered; a read error may explain this. The same CDR3 arises from other DNA sequences in this sample as well.

In the PCR, 60 Vbeta and 13 Jbeta primers were used. Sequencing was performed with immunoSEQ multiplex PCR; in TCRdb, only in-frame clones are kept and a portion is missing. The sample has 100,000 to 150,000 clones, roughly 78% seen once. This clonotype was sampled from a woman aged 40 to 49 in good health and CMV-seronegative. Sample: PBMCs.

The CDR3 DNA follows: TGTGCCAGCAGCTTAGATGGACTAGCAGTAAGGATATCCTACGAGCAATACTTC. It translates to CASSLDGLAVRISYEQYF. The chain has TRBV11-2 and TRBJ2-7, with TRBD2 matching over 8 bases. The CDR3 loop spans 18 amino acids. The germline V gene encodes CDR1 SGHAT and CDR2 FQNNGV.